These T cell receptor beta chains were read from a single sample in a study of T cells in Graves' hyperthyroidism and ophthalmopathy. TCRdb called the multiplex PCR reads again in MiXCR, with one record for every CDR3 protein. The sample has under 700,000 distinct CDR3 sequences; about 43% are singletons. Source material: peripheral blood or thyroid tissue (not recorded which). All receptors derive from a woman younger than 30 with Graves' hyperthyroidism. Both conserved end residues are part of each CDR3. The order of the fields is clone size, J gene, D gene, V gene, CDR3 protein, CDR3 DNA. D genes are given only for firm matches. For some rows the clone size is stated as once, few or many, or as a class when expanded; others skip it.

>many|TRBJ1-5|-|TRBV15
CATSRDGWDQPQHF
TGTGCCACCAGCAGAGATGGGTGGGATCAGCCCCAGCATTTT
>-|TRBJ2-7|TRBD2|TRBV7-2
CASSLYKREFEQYF
TGTGCCAGCAGCTTGTATAAGCGGGAGTTCGAGCAGTACTTC
>-|TRBJ2-7|-|TRBV10-3
CAIKTRGIYEQYF
TGTGCCATCAAGACGCGGGGAATCTACGAGCAGTACTTC
>few|TRBJ1-5|-|TRBV12-5
CASAPVPSNQPQHF
TGTGCTAGTGCCCCAGTCCCGAGCAATCAGCCCCAGCATTTT
>few|TRBJ1-4|-|TRBV7-9
CASSLQGGGEKLFF
TGTGCCAGCAGCTTGCAAGGGGGGGGCGAAAAACTGTTTTTT
>-|TRBJ2-5|-|TRBV20-1
CSAQKSGAQETQYF
TGCAGTGCTCAAAAATCCGGGGCCCAAGAGACCCAGTACTTC
>few|TRBJ1-5|TRBD1|TRBV19
CASSLADRENQPQHF
TGTGCCAGCAGTTTAGCCGACAGGGAAAATCAGCCCCAGCATTTT
>few|TRBJ2-5|-|TRBV7-2
CASSSYREQPQETQYF
TGTGCCAGCAGCTCATACCGGGAACAGCCACAAGAGACCCAGTACTTC
>few|TRBJ2-2|TRBD1|TRBV9
CASSPDRGAGELFF
TGTGCCAGCAGCCCGGACAGGGGGGCCGGGGAGCTGTTTTTT
>-|TRBJ1-1|-|TRBV24-1
CATSDADPGDTEAFF
TGTGCCACCAGTGATGCGGACCCGGGGGACACTGAAGCCTTCTTT
>-|TRBJ2-5|-|TRBV2
CASSPSTDQETQYF
TGTGCCAGCAGTCCTTCGACGGACCAAGAGACCCAGTACTTC
>few|TRBJ2-7|TRBD2|TRBV9
CASSGWTSGRNEQYF
TGTGCCAGCAGTGGATGGACTAGCGGGAGGAACGAGCAGTACTTC
>few|TRBJ2-5|-|TRBV4-1
CASSQVSATETQYF
TGCGCCAGCAGCCAAGTTTCCGCGACCGAGACCCAGTACTTC
>once|TRBJ2-5|-|TRBV30
CAWSVTGQETQYF
TGTGCCTGGAGTGTAACAGGCCAAGAGACCCAGTACTTC
>few|TRBJ2-5|-|TRBV7-3
CASPRPKTILQETQYF
TGTGCCAGCCCGAGACCTAAGACTATATTACAAGAGACCCAGTACTTC
>-|TRBJ1-6|-|TRBV6-2/TRBV6-3
CASSYGDLSGNSPLHF
TGTGCCAGCAGTTACGGAGATTTGAGCGGTAATTCACCCCTCCACTTT
>-|TRBJ1-5|TRBD1|TRBV10-3
CADTLLRGYNQPQHF
TGTGCCGACACCCTCCTCAGGGGGTACAATCAGCCCCAGCATTTT
>-|TRBJ1-2|-|TRBV11-1
CASSYSPNYGYTF
TGTGCCAGCAGCTATAGCCCTAACTATGGCTACACCTTC
>many|TRBJ1-5|-|TRBV19
CATTRQRSSNQPQHF
TGTGCCACCACCAGACAGCGATCTAGCAATCAGCCCCAGCATTTT
>many|TRBJ1-5|-|TRBV10-3
CAISEYRQISNQPQHF
TGTGCCATCAGTGAGTACAGACAGATTAGCAATCAGCCCCAGCATTTT
>many|TRBJ1-2|-|TRBV2
CASSPRQADGYTF
TGTGCCAGCAGTCCGAGACAGGCGGATGGCTACACCTTC
>few|TRBJ1-1|TRBD1|TRBV10-3
CASRNRGTENINTEAFF
TGTGCCAGCAGAAATCGCGGGACAGAAAATATCAACACTGAAGCTTTCTTT
>-|TRBJ2-1|TRBD2|TRBV29-1
CSVDGLAGGHGQFF
TGCAGCGTTGATGGACTAGCGGGAGGGCACGGGCAGTTCTTC
>few|TRBJ1-5|-|TRBV19
CASAGVRNQPQHF
TGTGCCAGCGCAGGGGTGCGCAATCAGCCCCAGCATTTT
>once|TRBJ1-1|-|TRBV19
CASSSLTEMNTEAFF
TGTGCCAGTAGCTCCCTGACGGAAATGAACACTGAAGCTTTCTTT
>many|TRBJ1-2|-|TRBV2
CASSENGNYGYTF
TGTGCCAGCAGTGAGAACGGTAACTATGGCTACACCTTC
>-|TRBJ2-7|-|TRBV12-5
CASSYSRSLNEQYF
TGTGCCAGCAGTTACTCCCGCTCCCTTAACGAGCAGTACTTC
>many|TRBJ2-6|-|TRBV7-4
CASSPGQASGANVLTF
TGTGCCAGCAGCCCCGGCCAAGCATCTGGGGCCAACGTCCTGACTTTC
>many|TRBJ1-5|-|TRBV12-3/TRBV12-4
CASSLSGNNQPQHF
TGTGCCAGCAGTCTTTCCGGGAACAATCAGCCCCAGCATTTT
>many|TRBJ1-1|-|TRBV7-9
CASSLGTEAFF
TGTGCCAGCAGCTTAGGCACTGAAGCTTTCTTT
>-|TRBJ1-1|-|TRBV25-1
CASSRTETEAFF
TGTGCCAGCAGTCGGACTGAAACTGAAGCTTTCTTT
>-|TRBJ2-7|TRBD2|TRBV7-6
CASSLAFAGGSYEQYF
TGTGCCAGCAGCCTCGCTTTTGCGGGAGGGTCCTACGAGCAGTACTTC
>few|TRBJ1-2|-|TRBV20-1
CSARDQGRSYGYTF
TGCAGTGCTAGGGACCAGGGTCGGAGCTATGGCTACACCTTC